What follows is one T cell receptor beta chain and its context. The sample is drawn from a study of blood T cell repertoires in COVID-19. Germline assignment: CDR1 MNHEY and CDR2 SMNVEV (reference sequence). V lost 2 bases and J lost 6, with 16 bases in between. This CDR3 comprises 15 residues. Libraries were prepared by immunoSEQ multiplex PCR; TCRdb keeps only in-frame clonotypes and omits some of them. The profile covers some 500,000 clones, with approximately 90% appearing a single time and over 1.5% taken by the ten largest. Cohort placement rested on clinical history that participants reported themselves.

The sequenced material came from PBMCs or T cells enriched from blood (not recorded which). The chain combines TRBV27 with TRBJ1-1, with D possibly being TRBD1 (6 bases). The receptor's source is a middle-aged woman who had recovered from COVID-19. Here the CDR3 reads CASSLATGGISEAFF. CDR3 nucleotide sequence: TGTGCCAGCAGTTTAGCGACAGGTGGGATTTCTGAAGCTTTCTTT.